These T cell receptor beta chains were read from a single sample in a study of post-analysis software for immune sequencing data. TCRdb used MiXCR to reprocess the PCR reads, holding one entry per CDR3 protein. The sample lists some 690,000 distinct CDR3 sequences; 25% to 30% were seen once. Input material: blood. The receptors stem from a girl aged 5 to 17 with multiple sclerosis. Each CDR3 is given without its conserved first and last residue. The order of the fields is J gene, V gene, D gene, CDR3 protein. A D gene is named only where the DNA matches it firmly.

J: TRBJ2-1
V: TRBV6-2/TRBV6-3
D: -
CDR3: ASSYVRAGRYNEQF

J: TRBJ2-4
V: TRBV19
D: -
CDR3: ASIGGSVKNIQY

J: TRBJ1-2
V: TRBV28
D: -
CDR3: ASSLEIYGYT

J: TRBJ1-1
V: TRBV29-1
D: -
CDR3: SVIPPKGTPNTEAF

J: TRBJ2-7
V: TRBV20-1
D: TRBD1
CDR3: SAEEQGASYEQY

J: TRBJ1-4
V: TRBV20-1
D: -
CDR3: SARHHRQEKLF

J: TRBJ1-5
V: TRBV20-1
D: TRBD1
CDR3: SARDSGSNQPQH

J: TRBJ2-7
V: TRBV28
D: TRBD1
CDR3: ASSFDRDPYEQY

J: TRBJ2-7
V: TRBV20-1
D: -
CDR3: SARILVEGEQY

J: TRBJ1-2
V: TRBV12-3/TRBV12-4
D: TRBD1
CDR3: ASSPSTGTIYGYT

J: TRBJ2-6
V: TRBV9
D: TRBD1
CDR3: ASSAGTGTGANVLT

J: TRBJ2-5
V: TRBV7-9
D: TRBD2
CDR3: ASSPGTSGSQETQY

J: TRBJ1-1
V: TRBV12-3/TRBV12-4
D: -
CDR3: ASSRPGVGNTEAF

J: TRBJ1-4
V: TRBV4-1
D: -
CDR3: ASSQEISGRANEKLF

J: TRBJ1-2
V: TRBV29-1
D: TRBD1
CDR3: SVNRGANYGYT

J: TRBJ1-4
V: TRBV12-3/TRBV12-4
D: TRBD1
CDR3: TSRSGQGGYEKLF

J: TRBJ2-4
V: TRBV29-1
D: -
CDR3: SVELGFGGQGIQY

J: TRBJ1-2
V: TRBV28
D: -
CDR3: ASSTGTEIFYGYT

J: TRBJ1-6
V: TRBV20-1
D: -
CDR3: SKKGLGYSPLH

J: TRBJ2-7
V: TRBV4-3
D: -
CDR3: ASSQETEKWGFGYEQY

J: TRBJ1-2
V: TRBV2
D: -
CDR3: ASSEADTVGGYT

J: TRBJ2-3
V: TRBV9
D: -
CDR3: ASSSSHIDTQY

J: TRBJ2-7
V: TRBV4-3
D: -
CDR3: ASSQEFPYEQY

J: TRBJ2-1
V: TRBV6-6
D: -
CDR3: ASRDLGGEQF

J: TRBJ1-2
V: TRBV20-1
D: TRBD1
CDR3: SARTDRGGWSYGYT

J: TRBJ2-1
V: TRBV7-3
D: -
CDR3: ASSLEVSDNEQF

J: TRBJ1-5
V: TRBV20-1
D: -
CDR3: SARASTGGNQPQH

J: -
V: TRBV7-9
D: -
CDR3: ASSLDWGGETQY

J: TRBJ2-1
V: TRBV20-1
D: TRBD1
CDR3: SANRGQGRSYNEQF

J: TRBJ2-7
V: TRBV6-5
D: TRBD1
CDR3: ASSEGQGHHEQY

J: TRBJ1-1
V: TRBV7-2
D: -
CDR3: ASNDRLNTEAF

J: TRBJ2-7
V: TRBV25-1
D: TRBD2
CDR3: ASSDGYIPGTSGYSYEQY

J: TRBJ1-2
V: TRBV28
D: TRBD1
CDR3: ASTTGTGEWNYGYT

J: TRBJ1-2
V: TRBV5-1
D: -
CDR3: ASSQDSHNYGYT

J: TRBJ2-1
V: TRBV20-1
D: -
CDR3: SANSGLDGETQF

J: TRBJ2-3
V: TRBV28
D: -
CDR3: ASSPFRGQDTDTQY

J: TRBJ2-7
V: TRBV6-5
D: TRBD1
CDR3: ASARTGENNEQY

J: TRBJ1-2
V: TRBV18
D: -
CDR3: ASSPLLDSYGYT

J: TRBJ2-5
V: TRBV12-3/TRBV12-4
D: -
CDR3: ASRLAPGGKTQY

J: TRBJ2-3
V: TRBV6-5
D: TRBD2
CDR3: ASSSGATPDTQY

J: TRBJ2-1
V: TRBV20-1
D: TRBD1
CDR3: SAPRRQGAYEQF

J: TRBJ2-1
V: TRBV7-9
D: TRBD2
CDR3: ASSLVWRESHNEQF

J: TRBJ2-7
V: TRBV6-2/TRBV6-3
D: -
CDR3: ASDLGVSGLSYEQY

J: TRBJ1-5
V: TRBV6-2/TRBV6-3
D: -
CDR3: ASSYWGGAQPQH

J: TRBJ2-7
V: TRBV6-5
D: TRBD1
CDR3: ASSSRTGGSEQY

J: TRBJ2-3
V: TRBV7-2
D: -
CDR3: ASSLNGGRVTDTQY

J: TRBJ1-1
V: TRBV12-3/TRBV12-4
D: TRBD1
CDR3: ASSQGQGTEAF

J: TRBJ2-7
V: TRBV20-1
D: -
CDR3: SARESCRPPYEQY

J: TRBJ2-1
V: TRBV5-1
D: -
CDR3: ASSLANRGLGNNEQF

J: TRBJ2-5
V: TRBV4-1
D: -
CDR3: ASSQQGLDGTQY

J: TRBJ1-1
V: TRBV29-1
D: -
CDR3: SVGLGSVGTEAF

J: TRBJ2-7
V: TRBV5-8
D: -
CDR3: ASRLGMSGFSYEQY

J: TRBJ2-5
V: TRBV29-1
D: TRBD1
CDR3: SVDRPPDRAGETQY

J: TRBJ2-6
V: TRBV6-5
D: TRBD2
CDR3: ASSYGGGSFSGANVLT